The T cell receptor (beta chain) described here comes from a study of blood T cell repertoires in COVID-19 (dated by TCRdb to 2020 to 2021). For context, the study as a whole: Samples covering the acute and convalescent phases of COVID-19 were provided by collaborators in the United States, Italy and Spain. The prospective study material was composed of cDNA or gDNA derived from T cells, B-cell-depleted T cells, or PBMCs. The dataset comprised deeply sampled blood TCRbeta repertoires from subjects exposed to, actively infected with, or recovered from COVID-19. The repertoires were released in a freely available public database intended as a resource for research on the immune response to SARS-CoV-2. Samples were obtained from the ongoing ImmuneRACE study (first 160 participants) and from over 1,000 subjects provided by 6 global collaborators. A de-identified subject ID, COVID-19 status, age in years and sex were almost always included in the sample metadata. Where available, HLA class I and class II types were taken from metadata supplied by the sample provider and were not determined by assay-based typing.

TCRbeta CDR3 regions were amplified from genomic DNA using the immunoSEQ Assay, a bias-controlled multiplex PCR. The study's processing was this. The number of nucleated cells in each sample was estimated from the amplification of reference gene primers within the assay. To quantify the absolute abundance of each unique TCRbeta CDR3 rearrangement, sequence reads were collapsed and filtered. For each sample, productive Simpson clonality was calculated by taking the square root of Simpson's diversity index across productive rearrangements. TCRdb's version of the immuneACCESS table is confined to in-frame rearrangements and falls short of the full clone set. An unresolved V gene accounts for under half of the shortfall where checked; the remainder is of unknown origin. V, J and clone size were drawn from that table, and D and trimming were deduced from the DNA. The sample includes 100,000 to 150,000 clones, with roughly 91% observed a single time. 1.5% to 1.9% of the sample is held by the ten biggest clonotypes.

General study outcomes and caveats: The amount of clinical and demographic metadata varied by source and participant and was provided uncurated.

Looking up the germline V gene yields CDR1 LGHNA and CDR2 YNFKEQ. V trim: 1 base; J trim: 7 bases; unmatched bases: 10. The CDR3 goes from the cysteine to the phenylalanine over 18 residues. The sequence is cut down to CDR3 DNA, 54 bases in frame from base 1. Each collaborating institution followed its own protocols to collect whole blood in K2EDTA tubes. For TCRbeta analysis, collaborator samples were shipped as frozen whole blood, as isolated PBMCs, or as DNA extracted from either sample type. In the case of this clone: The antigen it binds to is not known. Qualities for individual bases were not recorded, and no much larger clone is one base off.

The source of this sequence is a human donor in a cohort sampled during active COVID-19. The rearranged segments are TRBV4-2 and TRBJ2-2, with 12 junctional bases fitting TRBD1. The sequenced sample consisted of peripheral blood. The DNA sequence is TGTGCCAGCAGCCAAGGATGGCCGGGACAGGGGGCCCACGGGGAGCTGTTTTTT. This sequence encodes CASSQGWPGQGAHGELFF.